These T cell receptor beta chains were read from a single sample in a study of patients and donors after allogeneic stem cell transplantation. TCRdb recomputed calls from the RT-PCR reads with MiXCR, one row per CDR3 protein. The data hold around 170,000 distinct CDR3 sequences, with about 24% observed a single time. The sample was blood, either unsorted or a sorted T cell fraction (not recorded which). These TCRs come from a human donor who was either an allogeneic HSCT recipient or a stem cell or donor lymphocyte infusion donor (not recorded which). It is not recorded whose cells these are; they may come from a transplant donor. Both conserved end residues are part of each CDR3. The D gene is left open where the match is weak. Clone size is not always given. Where it is, it says once, few, many or a class for expanded clones.

CDR3 DNA: TGTGCCAGCTCGCCCCGGGACAGCCTCAATCAGCCCCAGCATTTT
CDR3 protein: CASSPRDSLNQPQHF
D gene: TRBD1
V gene: TRBV18
clone size: NA
CDR3 length: 15
J gene: TRBJ1-5

CDR3 DNA: TGTGCCAGCAGTTTACAGGGGGCAAGGGTTCTGAGCAATCAGCCCCAGCATTTT
CDR3 protein: CASSLQGARVLSNQPQHF
D gene: TRBD1
V gene: TRBV12-3/TRBV12-4
clone size: few
CDR3 length: 18
J gene: TRBJ1-5

CDR3 DNA: TGTGCCAGCAGTTACACGGGGCAAGAGACCCAGTACTTC
CDR3 protein: CASSYTGQETQYF
D gene: NA
V gene: TRBV6-6
clone size: NA
CDR3 length: 13
J gene: TRBJ2-5

CDR3 DNA: TGTGCCTGCCAGAGCTCCTATAATTCACCCCTCCACTTT
CDR3 protein: CACQSSYNSPLHF
D gene: NA
V gene: TRBV12-3/TRBV12-4
clone size: few
CDR3 length: 13
J gene: TRBJ1-6

CDR3 DNA: TGCAGTGCTGCCGCGACTATCACCACAGATACGCAGTATTTT
CDR3 protein: CSAAATITTDTQYF
D gene: NA
V gene: TRBV20-1
clone size: NA
CDR3 length: 14
J gene: TRBJ2-3

CDR3 DNA: TGCAGCGTTGACGAAGGAACAGCGGCCAAAAACATTCAGTACTTC
CDR3 protein: CSVDEGTAAKNIQYF
D gene: NA
V gene: TRBV29-1
clone size: NA
CDR3 length: 15
J gene: TRBJ2-4

CDR3 DNA: TGTGCCTGGAGTGACAGCGGTGGGTTTGCCCAGTACTTC
CDR3 protein: CAWSDSGGFAQYF
D gene: NA
V gene: TRBV30
clone size: NA
CDR3 length: 13
J gene: TRBJ2-5

CDR3 DNA: TGTGCCTCCTCGGACAACCTGAACACTGAAGCTTTCTTT
CDR3 protein: CASSDNLNTEAFF
D gene: NA
V gene: TRBV30
clone size: many
CDR3 length: 13
J gene: TRBJ1-1

CDR3 DNA: TGTGCCAGCAGCCACGTCCCACAAGGGGGATATAGCAATCAGCCCCAGCATTTT
CDR3 protein: CASSHVPQGGYSNQPQHF
D gene: NA
V gene: TRBV6-8
clone size: NA
CDR3 length: 18
J gene: TRBJ1-5

CDR3 DNA: TGTGCCAGCTCCACAGGAGGACTAGCGGGGTTCTACGAGCAGTACTTC
CDR3 protein: CASSTGGLAGFYEQYF
D gene: TRBD2
V gene: TRBV18
clone size: once
CDR3 length: 16
J gene: TRBJ2-7

CDR3 DNA: TGCGCCAGCAGCTCACCGGACCGGGGCTACGAGCAGTACTTC
CDR3 protein: CASSSPDRGYEQYF
D gene: NA
V gene: TRBV5-1
clone size: few
CDR3 length: 14
J gene: TRBJ2-7

CDR3 DNA: TGTGCCAGCAGATCGACCTCAGGGGGCACTGAAGCTTTCTTT
CDR3 protein: CASRSTSGGTEAFF
D gene: TRBD1
V gene: TRBV12-3/TRBV12-4
clone size: many
CDR3 length: 14
J gene: TRBJ1-1

CDR3 DNA: TGCGCCAGCAGCCGGGCGGCAGGGCGAGCTGAAGCTTTCTTT
CDR3 protein: CASSRAAGRAEAFF
D gene: NA
V gene: TRBV5-1
clone size: NA
CDR3 length: 14
J gene: TRBJ1-1

CDR3 DNA: TGTGCCACCTCGAACACTGAAGCTTTCTTT
CDR3 protein: CATSNTEAFF
D gene: NA
V gene: TRBV12-3/TRBV12-4
clone size: NA
CDR3 length: 10
J gene: TRBJ1-1

CDR3 DNA: TGTGCCAGCAGCCAAGAGGCGAGCGAGCAGTACTTC
CDR3 protein: CASSQEASEQYF
D gene: NA
V gene: TRBV3-1
clone size: NA
CDR3 length: 12
J gene: TRBJ2-7

CDR3 DNA: TGTGCCAGCAGGGCGGGACAGGAGCAGTTCTTC
CDR3 protein: CASRAGQEQFF
D gene: NA
V gene: TRBV12-3/TRBV12-4
clone size: NA
CDR3 length: 11
J gene: TRBJ2-1

CDR3 DNA: TGTGCCAGCAGCTTGGCAGCGGATACGCAGTATTTT
CDR3 protein: CASSLAADTQYF
D gene: NA
V gene: TRBV13
clone size: few
CDR3 length: 12
J gene: TRBJ2-3

CDR3 DNA: TGTGCCGCATCGTCCAGCGGAAACACCATATATTTT
CDR3 protein: CAASSSGNTIYF
D gene: NA
V gene: TRBV24-1
clone size: many
CDR3 length: 12
J gene: TRBJ1-3

CDR3 DNA: TGTGCCAGCAGCTTTGTCTTACTAGCGAGGGAAGAGACCCAGTACTTC
CDR3 protein: CASSFVLLAREETQYF
D gene: TRBD2
V gene: TRBV7-9
clone size: NA
CDR3 length: 16
J gene: TRBJ2-5

CDR3 DNA: TGCAGCGTTGACACCGGGGAGCTGTTTTTT
CDR3 protein: CSVDTGELFF
D gene: NA
V gene: TRBV29-1
clone size: few
CDR3 length: 10
J gene: TRBJ2-2

CDR3 DNA: TGCGCCAGCAGCCAAAAATACAGGGGAGGAGCTTTCTTT
CDR3 protein: CASSQKYRGGAFF
D gene: TRBD1
V gene: TRBV4-3
clone size: few
CDR3 length: 13
J gene: TRBJ1-1

CDR3 DNA: TGTGCCACCAGCCCAGTAGGCTATTACCCTCGACCAACTAATGAAAAACTGTTTTTT
CDR3 protein: CATSPVGYYPRPTNEKLFF
D gene: NA
V gene: TRBV15
clone size: NA
CDR3 length: 19
J gene: TRBJ1-4